The sequence of this TCR beta chain was determined in a study of T cells after yellow fever vaccination. Study findings and constraints: Detected again after the booster were most primary-vaccination clones, at about 96% CD4 and approximately 85% CD8. High-abundance clonotypes from the bulk population could contaminate FACS-sorted repertoires. The secondary response showed a weaker magnitude and a faster peak, day 5 versus 15. A limited proportion of clonotypes was detected within both the CD4 and CD8 compartments.

This clonotype was found many times. What it binds is unknown. MiXCR, applied by TCRdb to the 5' RACE reads, yields one record per CDR3 protein. The sample has around 590,000 distinct CDR3 sequences; 9% to 15% are singletons. Germline trimming cut 3 bases from V and 9 bases from J; bases unmatched to any gene: 17. Germline CDR1 is SGHVS and CDR2 is FQNEAQ. This CDR3 contains 18 residues. V and J are TRBV7-8 and TRBJ2-1; 10 bases map to TRBD2. Here the sequenced sample was PBMCs, taken on the day of the yellow fever booster vaccination. The receptor was derived from a man aged 25 to 45 who received the YFV17D yellow fever vaccine. The CDR3 coding sequence is TGTGCCAGCAGCTTTTTGAATAGCCTAGCGGGAGTGAAGGGTGAGCAGTTCTTC. Translating it yields CASSFLNSLAGVKGEQFF.